The TCR beta chain described here comes from a study of lymphopenia after photon versus proton radiotherapy. The data were produced by immunoSEQ multiplex PCR, yet TCRdb's version contains in-frame clones alone and is incomplete. The table shows about 160,000 clones, with roughly nine tenths occurring only once. Trimming cost V 5 bases and J 2 bases; bases outside gene matches: 5. Per germline, CDR1 SGHVS and CDR2 FQNEAQ. CDR3 length: 14 amino acids. Sequenced here: peripheral blood, sampled from a patient treated with photon-based radiotherapy. The sequence was collected from a man in his forties or fifties with gastric cancer. The rearrangement links TRBV7-8 to TRBJ1-2; TRBD1 matches 7 bases. This CDR3 reads CASSPGQDNYGYTF. The CDR3 DNA follows: TGTGCCAGCAGCCCCGGACAGGACAACTATGGCTACACCTTC.